Following are 25 T cell receptor beta chains from one sample sequenced in a study of blood T cell repertoires in COVID-19. Only in-frame clones appear in the TCRdb table, and some are missing; sequencing was by immunoSEQ multiplex PCR. The table includes 95,000 to 150,000 clones, about 80% detected once. Sequencing was carried out using peripheral blood. These receptors were collected from a man in his 60s with active or convalescent COVID-19.

The CDR3 here is CASSPRGHNYEQYF. The DNA of the CDR3 is TGTGCCAGCAGCCCACGGGGTCACAACTACGAGCAGTACTTC. J is TRBJ2-7 and V is TRBV4-2; D might be TRBD2 (5 bases). Germline values: CDR1 LGHNA, CDR2 YNFKEQ. The V and J ends lost 4 bases and 3 bases respectively, with 13 bases between them. The CDR3 runs to 14 residues.

This clone was counted a single time. The chain joins TRBV6-2 or TRBV6-3 to TRBJ1-4, with no clear D. V gave up 2 bases and J gave up 7 bases, with 11 bases separating them. CDR3 length equals 14 residues. Germline lookup yields CDR1 MNHEY and CDR2 SVGEGT. The DNA of the CDR3 is TGTGCCAGCAGTTACGCGGCAGCCCTTGAAAAACTGTTTTTT. Its translation is CASSYAAALEKLFF.

This chain connects TRBV19 to TRBJ1-2, with D possibly TRBD1 on 6 matching bases. The ends were cut back, 0 bases at V and 3 bases at J, with 17 bases in the middle. The germline gives CDR1 LNHDA, CDR2 SQIVND (reference sequence). This CDR3 is 17 amino acids long. The CDR3 DNA reads as TGTGCCAGTAGTATAGAAAGGATGGGCAGGGGTGACTATGGCTACACCTTC. It translates to CASSIERMGRGDYGYTF.

Concerning this clone itself: Other DNA sequences of this sample code for an identical CDR3. This chain links TRBV24-1 with TRBJ2-1; perhaps TRBD2 as D (6 bases). The V gene lost 4 bases and the J gene lost 0 bases, with 12 bases spanning the gap. In germline, CDR1 is KGHDR, CDR2 SFDVKD. The CDR3 is 16 residues long. For the CDR3, the DNA is TGTGCCACCAGTGACCTTAGCGGTAGCTCCTACAATGAGCAGTTCTTC. It encodes CATSDLSGSSYNEQFF.

The chain has TRBV7-3 and TRBJ1-2; 8 bases are shared with TRBD1. This CDR3 is 14 amino acids long. With 2 bases clipped from V and 4 bases from J, the junction kept 3 bases outside the gene matches. Germline loops: CDR1 SGHTA, CDR2 FQGTGA. The CDR3 sequence: CASSLSGTGYGYTF. For the CDR3, the DNA is TGTGCCAGCAGCTTATCGGGGACAGGCTATGGCTACACCTTC. Full variable domain (rest looked up from reference TRBV7-3 and TRBJ1-2): GAGVSQTPSNKVTEKGKYVELRCDPISGHTALYWYRQSLGQGPEFLIYFQGTGAADDSGLPNDRFFAVRPEGSVSTLKIQRTERGDSAVYLCASSLSGTGYGYTFGSGTRLTVV.

The chain recombines TRBV6-5 with TRBJ1-3, with D maybe TRBD1 (6 bases). There are 16 residues in the CDR3. V dropped 0 bases and J dropped 4 bases, with 13 bases sitting between them. CDR1 and CDR2 from the germline V gene are MNHEY and SVGAGI. The CDR3 here is CASSYSRGGEGNTIYF. The CDR3 DNA is TGTGCCAGCAGTTACTCGAGGGGGGGCGAGGGAAACACCATATATTTT.

The chain joins TRBV6-5 to TRBJ1-1; maybe TRBD1 (5 bases). V lost 6 bases, J lost 1 base, and 15 bases lay in between. Germline CDR1 is MNHEY and CDR2 is SVGAGI. The CDR3 contains 15 residues. The CDR3 is CASSPRALGNTEAFF. CDR3 sequence (DNA): TGTGCCAGCAGCCCCAGGGCTTTGGGGAACACTGAAGCTTTCTTT.

This clone appeared a single time. The chain employs TRBV7-9 and TRBJ2-6; no clear D. The CDR3 runs to 17 residues. The V end was cut by 3 bases, the J end by 0 bases, with 12 bases between. Germline CDR1 reads SEHNR; CDR2 reads FQNEAQ (reference sequence). CDR3 bases: TGTGCCAGCAGCTTCTGGCGGAGTCGCTCTGGGGCCAACGTCCTGACTTTC. It yields the protein CASSFWRSRSGANVLTF. Looking up the rest from reference TRBV7-9 and TRBJ2-6 gives the full variable domain: DTGVSQNPRHKITKRGQNVTFRCDPISEHNRLYWYRQTLGQGPEFLTYFQNEAQLEKSRLLSDRFSAERPKGSFSTLEIQRTEQGDSAMYLCASSFWRSRSGANVLTFGAGSRLTVL.

This clone was detected once. The genes are TRBV3-1 (or the pseudogene TRBV3-2) and TRBJ2-3; 11 bases match TRBD2. This CDR3 is built from 16 residues. The V gene end was trimmed by 0 bases and the J gene end by 4 bases; junction bases not matched to a gene: 3. The germline gives CDR1 LGHDT, CDR2 YNNKEL (reference sequence). The CDR3 spells CASSQETSGSPDTQYF. The DNA of the CDR3 is TGTGCCAGCAGCCAAGAAACTAGCGGGAGCCCAGATACGCAGTATTTT.

This rearrangement joins TRBV7-7 to TRBJ2-2; 9 positions agree with TRBD1. The trim removed 6 bases at V and 7 bases at J, leaving 6 bases unmatched. The germline gives CDR1 SSHAT, CDR2 FNYEAQ (reference sequence). This CDR3 has 14 residues. CDR3 coding DNA: TGTGCCAGCAGTCCCGGGACAGGGTACGGGGAGCTGTTTTTT. Translating it yields CASSPGTGYGELFF.

The chain combines TRBV5-5 with TRBJ1-1; D uncertain. This CDR3 is 13 amino acids long. Trimming shortened V by 5 bases and J by 4 bases, and 12 bases separated the two germline ends. The germline V gene encodes CDR1 SGHKS and CDR2 YYEKEE (reference sequence). CDR3 protein: CASSFRVVTEAFF. As DNA, the CDR3 is TGTGCCAGCAGTTTCCGGGTGGTCACTGAAGCTTTCTTT.

The chain uses TRBV5-1 and TRBJ1-1; TRBD1 agrees at 9 bases. This CDR3 contains 14 residues. V gave up 4 bases and J gave up 1 base; unmatched junction bases: 2. In germline, CDR1 is SGHRS, CDR2 YFSETQ. The CDR3 nucleotides read TGCGCCAGCAGCCCGGGACAGGGGAACACTGAAGCTTTCTTT. Translated: CASSPGQGNTEAFF. The full variable domain, in which reference TRBV5-1 and TRBJ1-1 provide the parts outside the CDR3, is KAGVTQTPRYLIKTRGQQVTLSCSPISGHRSVSWYQQTPGQGLQFLFEYFSETQRNKGNFPGRFSGRQFSNSRSEMNVSTLELGDSALYLCASSPGQGNTEAFFGQGTRLTVV.

The genes are TRBV14 and TRBJ2-3; the D is unclear. The V gene lost 6 bases and the J gene lost 7 bases, with 8 bases spanning the gap. The CDR3 extends over 11 amino acids. The germline V gene has CDR1 SGHDN and CDR2 FVKESK. The CDR3 bases are TGTGCCAGCAGTAACAGCTATACGCAGTATTTT. Translation: CASSNSYTQYF.

This chain joins TRBV28 and TRBJ1-5; the match to TRBD1 covers 9 bases. The V gene's germline CDR1 is MDHEN and CDR2 SYDVKM. The CDR3 spans 15 residues. V was clipped by 3 bases and J by 6 bases; unmatched bases: 6. The CDR3: CASSFGLQGAQPQHF. The CDR3 DNA is TGTGCCAGCAGTTTTGGTCTACAGGGGGCTCAGCCCCAGCATTTT.

This clone was observed once. The chain links TRBV4-1 to TRBJ1-5; D unresolved. Germline lookup yields CDR1 MGHRA and CDR2 YSYEKL. V was pared by 0 bases and J by 2 bases, with 14 bases between. The CDR3 extends over 17 amino acids. The CDR3 protein is CASSQDAARRGNQPQHF. DNA for the CDR3: TGCGCCAGCAGCCAAGACGCCGCTCGGAGAGGCAATCAGCCCCAGCATTTT.

The chain has TRBV19 and TRBJ2-7, with TRBD2 as a possible D gene (5 bases). The CDR3 is 13 amino acids. The germline V gene encodes CDR1 LNHDA and CDR2 SQIVND (reference sequence). V was shortened by 1 base and J by 6 bases, with 10 bases between the two germline ends. CDR3 region: CASSIGPSGEQYF. The CDR3 DNA sequence: TGTGCCAGTAGTATAGGCCCAAGCGGCGAGCAGTACTTC.

The rearrangement links TRBV7-9 to TRBJ2-5; 7 bases agree with TRBD2. CDR3 size: 15 residues. Germline V gives CDR1 SEHNR, CDR2 FQNEAQ (reference sequence). The ends lost 3 bases at V and 3 bases at J; junction bases unmatched: 7. CDR3 DNA: TGTGCCAGCAGCTTCCCGGGAGCGGGAAAAGAGACCCAGTACTTC. Its translation: CASSFPGAGKETQYF.

The J gene is TRBJ1-1, the V gene TRBV27, with a tentative D call TRBD1 (5 bases). Germline V gene data show CDR1 as MNHEY and CDR2 as SMNVEV (reference sequence). The length of the CDR3 is 16 residues. Trimming removed 7 bases at V and 1 base at J, with 19 bases between. CDR3 loop: CASTSVRGGGNTEAFF. The CDR3 DNA sequence: TGTGCCAGCACCTCCGTACGGGGCGGGGGGAACACTGAAGCTTTCTTT.

The chain is built from TRBV29-1 and TRBJ1-3; tentative D call: TRBD1 (5 bases). This CDR3 has 13 amino acids. Germline V lookup: CDR1 SQVTM, CDR2 ANQGSEA. The germline V and J ends were trimmed by 1 base and 9 bases, with 13 bases remaining between them. DNA of the CDR3: TGCAGCGTTGAAGTTGCAGGGCGATCCACCATATATTTT. It encodes CSVEVAGRSTIYF.

The gene calls are TRBV6-5 and TRBJ1-5; D remains unclear. The CDR3 contains 14 residues. Germline assignment: CDR1 MNHEY and CDR2 SVGAGI. V was trimmed by 9 bases and J by 7 bases, leaving 19 bases between them. The DNA for the CDR3 is TGTGCCAGTTTTAAATCCCAGTCGAGGCAGCCCCAGCATTTT. It codes for CASFKSQSRQPQHF.

The V call is TRBV7-9, the J call TRBJ1-5, with 8 bases fitting TRBD1. CDR1 SEHNR and CDR2 FQNEAQ come from the germline V gene (reference sequence). With 4 bases clipped from V and 0 bases from J, the junction kept 2 bases outside the gene matches. There are 15 residues in the CDR3. The CDR3 is CASSWGQDSNQPQHF. CDR3 nucleotides: TGTGCCAGCAGCTGGGGACAGGATAGCAATCAGCCCCAGCATTTT.

J is TRBJ2-7 and V is TRBV4-2, with 10 bases that match TRBD2. The CDR3 runs to 15 residues. The germline V gene encodes CDR1 LGHNA and CDR2 YNFKEQ. Germline trimming cut 1 base from V and 0 bases from J; bases unmatched to any gene: 0. CDR3 protein: CASSQGLAGSYEQYF. Here the CDR3 DNA reads TGTGCCAGCAGCCAAGGACTAGCGGGCTCCTACGAGCAGTACTTC.

The chain employs TRBV4-3 and TRBJ2-2; D unclear. The CDR3 extends over 15 amino acids. Germline CDR1 is LGHNA and CDR2 is YSLEER. Trimming left V 2 bases short and J 3 bases short, with 10 bases between. CDR3 sequence: CASSQMRQYTGELFF. The DNA of the CDR3 is TGCGCCAGCAGCCAAATGAGACAATACACCGGGGAGCTGTTTTTT.

The CDR3 DNA is TGTGCCATCAGTGAGGCGACTAGCGGGAGCTCCTACGAGCAGTACTTC. It specifies CAISEATSGSSYEQYF. V is TRBV10-3 and J is TRBJ2-7, with 12 bases matching TRBD2. This CDR3 spans 16 amino acids. Per germline, CDR1 ENHRY and CDR2 SYGVKD. The V and J ends lost 2 bases and 0 bases, in that order; junction bases with no gene match: 2.

The chain is built from TRBV7-6 and TRBJ1-6, with D possibly matching TRBD1 (5 bases). The CDR3 has 14 amino acids. The germline V gene has CDR1 SGHVS and CDR2 FNYEAQ. Trimming pared 4 bases from V and 15 bases from J, leaving 19 bases between. CDR3 nucleotides: TGTGCCAGCAGCTCCCAACCCGACAGCTTACTCCTCCACTTT. Translated: CASSSQPDSLLLHF. The full variable domain, its missing parts supplied by reference TRBV7-6 and TRBJ1-6, is GAGVSQSPRYKVTKRGQDVALRCDPISGHVSLYWYRQALGQGPEFLTYFNYEAQQDKSGLPNDRFSAERPEGSISTLTIQRTEQRDSAMYRCASSSQPDSLLLHFGNGTRLTVT.